This T cell receptor beta chain appears in the sequencing data of a study of blood T cell repertoires in COVID-19. Profiled with immunoSEQ multiplex PCR; TCRdb holds only in-frame clones, not every one. This sample has about 89,000 clones, with over 75% found just once. Specimen: peripheral blood. The receptor was isolated from an elderly woman with acute or convalescent COVID-19.

CDR3 amino acids: CASSNSGGGGETQYF. The CDR3 nucleotides are TGTGCCAGCAGCAACTCAGGGGGCGGAGGAGAGACCCAGTACTTC. The chain employs TRBV2 and TRBJ2-5, with TRBD1 matching over 8 bases. The CDR3 is made up of 15 amino acids. Unmatched junction bases numbered 10, after V lost 6 bases and J lost 4 bases. CDR1 is SNHLY and CDR2 is FYNNEI in the germline V gene.